Listed here are 7 T cell receptor beta chains from one sample, sequenced in a study of control samples from healthy donors and cancer patients. Assay: immunoSEQ multiplex PCR; the TCRdb copy retains only in-frame clones and omits some. The data contain 150,000 or so clones, approximately 93% of them singletons. The sequencing input was blood. These receptors all come from a man in his late teens or twenties in good health.

Only one count was recorded for this clone. J is TRBJ2-2 and V is TRBV29-1; 7 nucleotides agree with TRBD2. CDR1 is SQVTM and CDR2 is ANQGSEA in the germline V gene. The CDR3 covers 14 residues. V was pared by 5 bases and J by 7 bases, with 10 bases of the junction left unmatched. CDR3 sequence: CSVRTSLRDGELFF. The DNA of the CDR3 is TGCAGCGTTCGGACTAGTCTGAGGGACGGGGAGCTGTTTTTT.

The CDR3 DNA is TGTGCCAGCAGCTTAGAAGGAGGGCCACTGAACACTGAAGCTTTCTTT. Translated, it gives CASSLEGGPLNTEAFF. J is TRBJ1-1 and V is TRBV7-6; D not resolved. This CDR3 is 16 amino acids long. The V end was cut by 1 base, the J end by 0 bases, with 12 bases between. Germline CDR1 and CDR2: SGHVS and FNYEAQ.

This chain uses TRBV30 with TRBJ1-3, with D possibly matching TRBD1 (6 bases). The CDR3 runs 16 residues. Germline V CDR1 and CDR2: GTSNPN, SVGIG (reference sequence). Trimming took off 0 bases at V and 4 bases at J, with 16 bases between the two ends. The CDR3 DNA is TGTGCCTGGAGTGTACGCAGGGGCGAACGGGGAAACACCATATATTTT. Protein product: CAWSVRRGERGNTIYF.

CDR3: CASSKAGPTDTQYF. The CDR3 DNA sequence: TGCGCCAGCAGTAAAGCGGGGCCCACAGATACGCAGTATTTT. The chain uses TRBV10-2 and TRBJ2-3, with 7 bases aligning to TRBD2. CDR3 length: 14 amino acids. Germline V gene sequence: CDR1 WSHSY, CDR2 SAAADI. The V and J ends lost 5 bases and 2 bases, in that order; junction bases with no gene match: 4.

The chain employs TRBV28 and TRBJ2-7; D not certain. The CDR3 totals 13 residues. Germline lookup yields CDR1 MDHEN and CDR2 SYDVKM. Trimming removed 6 bases at V and 4 bases at J, with 13 bases between. For the CDR3, the DNA is TGTGCCAGCAGCTGGCTCCCCTTTTACGAGCAGTACTTC. This gives the protein CASSWLPFYEQYF.

This clone was seen only once. The genes are TRBV3-1 (or the pseudogene TRBV3-2) and TRBJ2-2, with 7 bases matching TRBD1. Germline lookup yields CDR1 LGHDT and CDR2 YNNKEL (reference sequence). The CDR3 loop spans 16 amino acids. Unmatched junction bases numbered 9, after V lost 4 bases and J lost 4 bases. The DNA of the CDR3 is TGTGCCAGCAGCCCCATCCGACAGGGCTCCACCGGGGAGCTGTTTTTT. Translated, it gives CASSPIRQGSTGELFF.

The DNA for the CDR3 is TGTGCCACCAGCAGCCGGTTGACAGGGGGAGAGGAGCAGTACTTC. Translated, it gives CATSSRLTGGEEQYF. The chain recombines TRBV15 with TRBJ2-7; the match to TRBD1 covers 9 bases. V lost 3 bases and J lost 7; bases outside the gene matches: 10. The germline V gene encodes CDR1 LNHNV and CDR2 YYDKDF (reference sequence). There are 15 residues in the CDR3.